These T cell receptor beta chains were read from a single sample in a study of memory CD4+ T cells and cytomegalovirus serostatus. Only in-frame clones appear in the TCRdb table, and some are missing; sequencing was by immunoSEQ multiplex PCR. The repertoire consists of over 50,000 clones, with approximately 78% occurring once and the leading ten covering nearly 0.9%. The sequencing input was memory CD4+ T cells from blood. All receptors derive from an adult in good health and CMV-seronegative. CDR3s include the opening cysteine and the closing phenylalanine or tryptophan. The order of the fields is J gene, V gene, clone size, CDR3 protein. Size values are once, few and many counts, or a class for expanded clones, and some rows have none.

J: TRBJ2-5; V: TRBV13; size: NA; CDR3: CASSGQGWKTQYF
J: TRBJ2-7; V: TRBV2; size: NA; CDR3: CASSETTGAYEQYF
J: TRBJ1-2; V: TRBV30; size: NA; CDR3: CAWGRDRPYGYTF
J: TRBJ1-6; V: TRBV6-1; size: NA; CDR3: CASSDEDGLLLPLHF
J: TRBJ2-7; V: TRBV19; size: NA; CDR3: CASRRFASSYEQYF
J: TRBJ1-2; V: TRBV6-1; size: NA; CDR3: CASSEGDRTNYGYTF
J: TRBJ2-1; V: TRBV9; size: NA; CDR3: CASRPFDNEQFF
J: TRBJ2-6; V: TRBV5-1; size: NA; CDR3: CASRSGRTGGANVLTF
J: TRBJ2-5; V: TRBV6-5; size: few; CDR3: CASSYSARNKETQYF
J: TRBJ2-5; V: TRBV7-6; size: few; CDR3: CASSSAHSGARAQYF
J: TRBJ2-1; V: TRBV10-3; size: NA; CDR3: CAISESGNNEQFF
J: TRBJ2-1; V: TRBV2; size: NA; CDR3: CATQYSEQFF
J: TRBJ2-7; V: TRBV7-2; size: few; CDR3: CASSIIMGTLYEQYF
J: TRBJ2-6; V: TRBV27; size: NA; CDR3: CASSGAGANVLTF
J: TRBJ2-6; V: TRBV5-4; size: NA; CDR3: CASSLRVNGANVLTF
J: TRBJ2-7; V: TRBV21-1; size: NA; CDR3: CASSASGLAGDEQYF
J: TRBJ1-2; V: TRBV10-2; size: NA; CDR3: CASSESGTGNYGYTF
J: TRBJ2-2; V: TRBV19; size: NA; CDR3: CASSTEGGETGELFF
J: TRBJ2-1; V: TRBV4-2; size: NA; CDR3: CASSLGRQSNEQFF
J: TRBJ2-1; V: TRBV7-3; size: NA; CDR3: CASSRSTESNEQFF
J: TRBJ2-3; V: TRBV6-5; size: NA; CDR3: CASSRVGLFADTQYF
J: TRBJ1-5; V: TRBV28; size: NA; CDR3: CASSLRPQHF
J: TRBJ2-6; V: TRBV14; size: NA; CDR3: CASSPGVLRASSGANVLTF
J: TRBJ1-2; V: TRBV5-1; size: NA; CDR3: CASSPGGGRSNYGYTF
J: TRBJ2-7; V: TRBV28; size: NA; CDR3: CASSLGGWRSPAYEQYF
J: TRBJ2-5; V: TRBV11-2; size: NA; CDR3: CASSLRPQGETQYF
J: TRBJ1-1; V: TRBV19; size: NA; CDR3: CASRKGQGRNTEAFF
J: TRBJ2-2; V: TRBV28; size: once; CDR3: CAVTGTTNTGELFF
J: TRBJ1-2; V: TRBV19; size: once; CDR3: CASRGTASYGYTF
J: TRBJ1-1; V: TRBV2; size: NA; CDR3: CASSEGQPNTEAFF
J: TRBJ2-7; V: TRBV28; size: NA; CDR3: CASMGVTSVYEQYF
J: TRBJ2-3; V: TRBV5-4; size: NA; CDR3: CASSLVGSSTDTQYF
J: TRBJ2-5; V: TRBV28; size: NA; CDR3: CASRASGRGETQYF
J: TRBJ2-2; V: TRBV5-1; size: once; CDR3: CASSLVRGDYGELFF
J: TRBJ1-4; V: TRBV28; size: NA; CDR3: CASTVHGGHEKLFF
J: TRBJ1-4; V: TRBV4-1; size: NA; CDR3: CASSHPNRETNEKLFF
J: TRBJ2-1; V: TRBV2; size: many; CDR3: CASKRVSSYNEQFF
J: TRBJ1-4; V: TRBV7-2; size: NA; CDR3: CASSFNRGGEKLFF
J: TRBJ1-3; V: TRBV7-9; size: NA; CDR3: CASGQGNSGNTIYF
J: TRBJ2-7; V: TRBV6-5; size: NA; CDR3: CASSFHRGEQYF
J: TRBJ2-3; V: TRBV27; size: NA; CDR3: CASSFRRGGGQAQYF
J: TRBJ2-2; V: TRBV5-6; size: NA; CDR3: CASSLQGVNTGELFF
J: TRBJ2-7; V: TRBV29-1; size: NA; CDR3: CSVEGRVAKQYF
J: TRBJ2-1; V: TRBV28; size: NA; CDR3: CASSFEQYNEQFF
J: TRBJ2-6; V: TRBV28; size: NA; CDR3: CASSNRGSGANVLTF
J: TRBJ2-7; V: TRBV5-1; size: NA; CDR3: CASRPRDIAYEQYF
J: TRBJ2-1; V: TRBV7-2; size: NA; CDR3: CASSLKGAGNEQFF
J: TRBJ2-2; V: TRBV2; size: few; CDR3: CASKRQALAAGELFF
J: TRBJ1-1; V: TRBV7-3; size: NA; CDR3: CASSLIDAGRTEAFF
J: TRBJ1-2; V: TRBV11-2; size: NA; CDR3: CASSPAAGTALYGYTF